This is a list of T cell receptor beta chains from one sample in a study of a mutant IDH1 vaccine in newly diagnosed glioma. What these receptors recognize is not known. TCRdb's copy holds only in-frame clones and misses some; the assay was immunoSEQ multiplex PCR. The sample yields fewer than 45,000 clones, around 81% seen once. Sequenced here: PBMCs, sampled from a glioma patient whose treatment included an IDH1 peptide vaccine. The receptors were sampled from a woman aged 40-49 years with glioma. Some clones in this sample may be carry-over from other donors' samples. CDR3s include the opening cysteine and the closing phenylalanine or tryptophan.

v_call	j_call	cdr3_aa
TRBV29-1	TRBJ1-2	CSVEDPQASYGYTF
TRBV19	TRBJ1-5	CASSMGDGNQPQHF
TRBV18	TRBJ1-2	CASSPRALYGYTF
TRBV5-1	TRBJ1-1	CASSPGQMNTEAFF
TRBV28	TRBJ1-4	CASSIRVGKLFF
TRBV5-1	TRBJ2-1	CASSPFGDSPYNEQFF
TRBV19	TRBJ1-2	CASKTTTVGGYTF
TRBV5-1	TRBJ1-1	CASALNVGEAFF
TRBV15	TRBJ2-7	CATSRVTGEYYEQYF
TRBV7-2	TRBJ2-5	CASSPRSGTQETQYF
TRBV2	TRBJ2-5	CASSGTSGGFQETQYF
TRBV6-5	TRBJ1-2	CANTVTGTENGYTF
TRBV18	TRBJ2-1	CASSPPASGIINEQFF
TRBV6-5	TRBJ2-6	CASSVQISGANVLTF
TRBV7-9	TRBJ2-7	CASSLVLAEQYF
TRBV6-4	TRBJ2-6	CASSDSTGGSGANVLTF
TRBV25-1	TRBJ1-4	CASSETLANEKLFF
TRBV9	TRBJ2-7	CASSTRQAPSYEQYF
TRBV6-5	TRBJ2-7	CASSIGNRGEQYF
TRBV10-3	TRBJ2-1	CAISESREIGQFF
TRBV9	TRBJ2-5	CASSVSGREETQYF
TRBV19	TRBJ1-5	CASSIDHHSGGNQPQHF
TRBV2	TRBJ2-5	CASSELAGGEETQYF
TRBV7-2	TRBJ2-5	CASSPPQKGLQETQYF
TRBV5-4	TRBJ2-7	CASSPGGIAGEVYEQYF
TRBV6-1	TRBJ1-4	CASSENARESELFF
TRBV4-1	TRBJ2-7	CASSQDVGLGSGYEQYF
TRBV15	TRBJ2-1	CATSRGGSGRPPYNEQFF
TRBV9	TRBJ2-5	CASSPGAGAKETQYF
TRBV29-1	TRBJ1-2	CSVRLRDGNYGYTF
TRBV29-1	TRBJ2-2	CSGLSGRAGTGELFF
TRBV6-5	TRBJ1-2	CASSRQGDYTF
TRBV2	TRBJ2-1	CASRGGEQFF
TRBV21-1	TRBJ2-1	CASSNDDREHEQFF
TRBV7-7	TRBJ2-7	CASSLGSGTPYEQYF
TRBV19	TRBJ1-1	CASSIDRAFEAFF
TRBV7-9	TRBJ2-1	CASSMGLAGNNEQFF
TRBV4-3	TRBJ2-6	CASSPQDGGGRANVLTF
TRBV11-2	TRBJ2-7	CASSLGAGGPREQYF
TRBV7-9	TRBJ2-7	CASSPPLRRGLTYEQYF
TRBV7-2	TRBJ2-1	CASSTSGGAYNEQFF
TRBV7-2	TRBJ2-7	CASSLRDRGADGQYF
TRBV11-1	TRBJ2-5	CASGRDFQETQYF
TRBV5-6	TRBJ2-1	CASTRTGVLNEQFF
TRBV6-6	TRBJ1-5	CASSYPPNRGQPQHF
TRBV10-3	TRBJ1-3	CAISGTTSSGNTIYF
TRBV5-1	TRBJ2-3	CASSLGLAVSTDTQYF
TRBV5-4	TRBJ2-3	CASSFQGGTDTQYF
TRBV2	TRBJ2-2	CASRGERVVTGELFF
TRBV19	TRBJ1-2	CASSIYTRGYTF
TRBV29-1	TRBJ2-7	CSVELRDKGPYEQYF
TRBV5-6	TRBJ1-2	CASSLVQGVRRGYTF
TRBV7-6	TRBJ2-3	CASSLFKTGGEYF
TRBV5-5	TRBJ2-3	CASSWGQGTTDTQYF
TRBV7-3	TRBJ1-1	CASSNQGHGYTEAFF
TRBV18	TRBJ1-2	CASSRQGSAYGYTF
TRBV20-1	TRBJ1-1	CSALDREAFF